Following are 28 T cell receptor beta chains from one sample sequenced in a study of T cells in women clearing cervical HPV infection. TCRdb's table, derived via immunoSEQ multiplex PCR, lists solely in-frame clones and lacks some. The sample includes fewer than 35,000 clones. Specimen: blood buffy coat. The receptors were gathered from a woman aged 18 to 69 with a cervical HPV16 infection that either progressed to CIN3+ or cleared (not recorded which).

With regard to this clone: The DNA ends 3 residues before the CDR3 does, and the rest of the CDR3 is filled in from the germline J gene. This rearrangement joins TRBV6-1 to TRBJ1-5; no clear D. Looked up from germline, CDR1 is MNHNS and CDR2 is SASEGT. This CDR3 is 14 amino acids long. With 4 bases removed from V and 1 base from J, the gap between germline ends came to 8 bases. The CDR3 DNA, read in part, is TGTGCCAGCAGTGCAGGACTGAGCAATCAGCCC. It codes for CASSAGLSNQP. The whole CDR3 protein reads CASSAGLSNQPQHF.

The CDR3 bases that were read are TGCAGTGGCGCGCGGGAGGGCCGGGGAGATACG. Translating it yields CSGAREGRGDT. In full, the CDR3 is CSGAREGRGDTQYF. V is TRBV20-1 and J is TRBJ2-3, with 9 bases identical to TRBD2. From the germline J gene comes the end of the CDR3, since the read stops 3 residues before it. The CDR3 runs 14 residues. Germline trimming cut 7 bases from V and 5 bases from J; bases unmatched to any gene: 10. Germline CDR1 is DFQATT and CDR2 is SNEGSKA (reference sequence).

With respect to this clone: Read data end 3 residues before the CDR3 end; the end is taken from the germline J gene. The V gene is TRBV30, the J gene TRBJ1-2; D may be TRBD1 (6 bases). Germline CDR1 and CDR2: GTSNPN and SVGIG (reference sequence). Trimming removed 5 bases from V and 7 bases from J, with 14 bases in between. The CDR3 contains 12 residues. Here the CDR3 reads CAWGRGEGGYTF. The CDR3 DNA, read in part, is TGTGCCTGGGGCAGGGGCGAGGGTGGC.

On this clone: Read sequence stops 3 residues before the CDR3 end, and the germline J gene provides the missing end. The chain couples TRBV14 to TRBJ1-4; TRBD1 is a possible D gene (6 bases). The CDR3 covers 16 residues. Germline values: CDR1 SGHDN, CDR2 FVKESK. V was cut by 4 bases and J by 3 bases, with 15 bases left in between. Here the CDR3 reads CASSLTVGAANEKLFF. Partial CDR3 DNA: TGTGCCAGCAGCCTTACTGTGGGGGCGGCTAATGAAAAA.

A note on this clone: The sequenced fragment ends 3 residues before the CDR3 boundary, so the rest is inferred from the germline J gene. The V call is TRBV7-1, the J call TRBJ2-3; 10 bases fit TRBD2. TRBV7-1 is an ORF, with its function uncertain. The CDR3 loop spans 20 amino acids. V dropped 2 bases and J dropped 3; count of bases not matched to a gene: 17. CDR3 DNA (partial): TGTGCCAGCAGCTCAAGGATGTGGCTAGCGGGAGATGGGGTGACAGATACG. Encoded protein: CASSSRMWLAGDGVTDT. The whole CDR3 sequence reads CASSSRMWLAGDGVTDTQYF.

As to this clone: The CDR3 end falls 3 residues outside the read, so it is completed with the germline J gene. This rearrangement joins TRBV7-7 to TRBJ2-3; 7 bases are a match to TRBD1. The germline gives CDR1 SSHAT, CDR2 FNYEAQ (reference sequence). CDR3 length: 15 residues. Trimming removed 1 base from V and 2 bases from J; junction bases left unmatched: 3. The sequenced CDR3 bases are TGTGCCAGCAGCTTAGGGACAGGCCTCACAGATACG. It is translated as CASSLGTGLTDT. The whole CDR3 is CASSLGTGLTDTQYF.

Comment on this clone: The read stops 3 residues short of the end of the CDR3; the missing end is completed from the germline J gene. V usage is TRBV13 and J usage is TRBJ2-6, with no clear D. The CDR3 has 14 amino acids. Trimming removed 6 bases from V and 1 base from J, with 7 bases in between. The germline CDR1 and CDR2 sequences are PRHDT and FYEKMQ (reference sequence). The sequenced part of the CDR3 DNA is TGTGCCAGCAGTAAACGGTCTGGGGCCAACGTC. Amino acid sequence: CASSKRSGANV. The full CDR3 is CASSKRSGANVLTF.

Worth noting for this clone: Read sequence stops 3 residues before the CDR3 end, and the germline J gene provides the missing end. The gene calls are TRBV7-2 and TRBJ2-3; no clear D gene. The CDR3 spans 14 residues. With 5 bases removed from V and 8 bases from J, the gap between germline ends came to 17 bases. Germline V gene sequence: CDR1 SGHTA, CDR2 FQGNSA. CDR3 residues: CASSESSSPGTQYF. The part of the CDR3 DNA that was read is TGTGCCAGCAGCGAGAGCTCTTCCCCAGGTACG. The complete variable domain, with remaining parts taken from reference TRBV7-2 and TRBJ2-3, reads GAGVSQSPSNKVTEKGKDVELRCDPISGHTALYWYRQSLGQGLEFLIYFQGNSAPDKSGLPSDRFSAERTGGSVSTLTIQRTQQEDSAVYLCASSESSSPGTQYFGPGTRLTVL.

In regard to this clone: Coverage ceases 3 residues before the CDR3 finishes, and the germline J gene fills in the end. V usage is TRBV29-1 and J usage is TRBJ2-5; 8 nucleotides match TRBD1. The CDR3 spans 14 residues. Per germline, CDR1 SQVTM and CDR2 ANQGSEA. V lost 0 bases, J lost 7 bases, and 7 bases stayed unmatched. The CDR3 spells CSVEENRGTGTQYF. The sequenced part of the CDR3 DNA is TGCAGCGTTGAAGAGAACAGGGGGACGGGGACC. The complete variable domain, with remaining parts taken from reference TRBV29-1 and TRBJ2-5, reads SAVISQKPSRDICQRGTSLTIQCQVDSQVTMMFWYRQQPGQSLTLIATANQGSEATYESGFVIDKFPISRPNLTFSTLTVSNMSPEDSSIYLCSVEENRGTGTQYFGPGTRLLVL.

Turning to this clone: The CDR3 end lies 3 residues beyond the end of the read and is filled in from the germline J gene. The chain combines TRBV28 with TRBJ2-7, with D possibly being TRBD2 (5 bases). The CDR3 length is 15 residues. Germline-derived CDR1 and CDR2 are MDHEN and SYDVKM. V lost 2 bases, J lost 1 base, and 12 bases lay in between. This chain's CDR3 is CASSLIGGGSYEQYF. The part of the CDR3 DNA that was read is TGTGCCAGCAGTTTAATAGGCGGAGGATCCTACGAG.

Note on this clone: The sequence runs out 3 residues before the end of the CDR3; the remainder is reconstructed from the germline J gene. This same CDR3 is encoded by further DNA sequences in the sample. This chain links TRBV7-2 with TRBJ2-3, with D perhaps TRBD2 (5 bases). This CDR3 contains 15 residues. Between the trimmed V and J ends, which lost 5 bases and 1 base, there was a span of 13 bases. CDR1 is SGHTA, CDR2 FQGNSA, per germline. CDR3 DNA (partial): TGTGCCAGCAGCCCGAGTCGGGGAGGCACAGATACG. It encodes CASSPSRGGTDT. Given in full, the CDR3 is CASSPSRGGTDTQYF.

About this clone itself: The read comes to an end 3 residues before the CDR3 does, leaving the germline J gene to fill in the end. The chain employs TRBV19 and TRBJ2-7; D is possibly TRBD1 (6 bases). Trimming cost V 4 bases and J 1 base, with 11 bases left between them. CDR1 is LNHDA and CDR2 is SQIVND in the germline V gene (reference sequence). The CDR3 totals 14 residues. The CDR3 region is CASSKDSNSYEQYF. CDR3 DNA (partial): TGTGCCAGTAGTAAGGACAGCAATTCCTACGAG. The variable domain in full, completed from reference TRBV19 and TRBJ2-7, reads DGGITQSPKYLFRKEGQNVTLSCEQNLNHDAMYWYRQDPGQGLRLIYYSQIVNDFQKGDIAEGYSVSREKKESFPLTVTSAQKNPTAFYLCASSKDSNSYEQYFGPGTRLTVT.

On this clone itself: The sequence runs out 3 residues before the end of the CDR3; the remainder is reconstructed from the germline J gene. This chain connects TRBV18 to TRBJ2-1; 7 bases are shared with TRBD2. Germline CDR1 reads KGHSH; CDR2 reads LQKENI. The length of the CDR3 is 14 residues. V trimming: 3 bases; J trimming: 8 bases; junction bases outside the gene matches: 7. The sequenced CDR3 bases are TGTGCCAGCTCACCGACACTAGCGAGCGATGAG. Its protein product is CASSPTLASDE. The full CDR3 protein reads CASSPTLASDEQFF.

Comment on this clone: The CDR3 is cut off 3 residues early in the read; its end comes from the germline J gene. The chain is built from TRBV6-1 and TRBJ1-1; D perhaps matches TRBD1 (6 bases). Per germline, CDR1 MNHNS and CDR2 SASEGT. The CDR3 totals 14 residues. The ends were cut back, 2 bases at V and 2 bases at J, with 9 bases in the middle. CDR3 bases read: TGTGCCAGCAGTGAAATACAGGGTAACACTGAA. Translating gives CASSEIQGNTE. The CDR3 reads in full as CASSEIQGNTEAFF.

The CDR3 region is CASSLVTANYGYTF. The CDR3 DNA, read in part, is TGTGCCAGCAGTTTAGTGACAGCTAACTATGGC. V and J are TRBV28 and TRBJ1-2; TRBD1 is a possible D gene (5 bases). With the read ending 3 residues before the CDR3 end, the germline J gene is used to fill in that end. This CDR3 contains 14 residues. V was pared by 2 bases and J by 0 bases, with 7 bases between. Germline CDR1 reads MDHEN; CDR2 reads SYDVKM.

As regards this clone: The sequence runs out 3 residues before the end of the CDR3; the remainder is reconstructed from the germline J gene. The gene calls are TRBV7-8 and TRBJ1-1; D remains ambiguous. In germline, CDR1 is SGHVS, CDR2 FQNEAQ. The CDR3 runs 16 residues. Trimming shortened V by 2 bases and J by 3 bases, and 16 bases separated the two germline ends. The CDR3 loop is CASSLWRSGGDTEAFF. Incomplete CDR3 DNA: TGTGCCAGCAGCTTATGGCGCTCCGGCGGGGACACTGAA. The full variable domain, with the rest looked up from reference TRBV7-8 and TRBJ1-1, is GAGVSQSPRYKVAKRGQDVALRCDPISGHVSLFWYQQALGQGPEFLTYFQNEAQLDKSGLPSDRFFAERPEGSVSTLKIQRTQQEDSAVYLCASSLWRSGGDTEAFFGQGTRLTVV.

A note on this clone: Read coverage stops 3 residues before the CDR3 terminus; the germline J gene supplies the remainder. The V gene is TRBV20-1, the J gene TRBJ2-1, with 8 bases aligning to TRBD2. CDR1 DFQATT and CDR2 SNEGSKA come from the germline V gene (reference sequence). The CDR3 has 15 amino acids. Trimming took 7 bases from V and 8 from J; bases not matched to a gene: 16. The covered CDR3 bases are TGCAGTGTACGCGGGGGGCAAATTATGGAGGATGAG. Translation: CSVRGGQIMEDE. The entire CDR3 sequence reads CSVRGGQIMEDEQFF.

With respect to this clone: The CDR3 end lies 3 residues beyond the end of the read and is filled in from the germline J gene. The rearrangement links TRBV20-1 to TRBJ1-2, with 9 bases that match TRBD1. J lost 5 bases, V lost 5 bases, and 6 bases had no gene match. CDR1 and CDR2 from the germline V gene are DFQATT and SNEGSKA (reference sequence). The CDR3 loop spans 13 amino acids. The DNA read from the CDR3 is TGCAGTGCTCCCCAAGACAGGGGGTATGGC. It is translated as CSAPQDRGYG. The entire CDR3 protein is CSAPQDRGYGYTF.

Notes on this clone: The CDR3 end is not reached by the read, which stops 3 residues before it; the germline J gene fills it in. The rearrangement links TRBV19 to TRBJ1-5, with D perhaps TRBD1 (6 bases). There are 13 residues in the CDR3. Trimming pared 5 bases from V and 6 bases from J, leaving 11 bases between. CDR1 is LNHDA, CDR2 SQIVND, per germline (reference sequence). The covered CDR3 bases are TGTGCCAGTAGTTCAGGGGAGGGTCAGCCC. This encodes CASSSGEGQP. The complete CDR3 protein is CASSSGEGQPQHF. Filled out from reference TRBV19 and TRBJ1-5, the complete variable domain reads DGGITQSPKYLFRKEGQNVTLSCEQNLNHDAMYWYRQDPGQGLRLIYYSQIVNDFQKGDIAEGYSVSREKKESFPLTVTSAQKNPTAFYLCASSSGEGQPQHFGDGTRLSIL.

On this clone itself: The read terminates 3 residues ahead of where the CDR3 ends, so the germline J gene completes it. The J gene is TRBJ2-3, the V gene TRBV20-1; 8 nucleotides agree with TRBD2. With V trimmed by 3 bases and J by 2 bases, 10 bases remained unmatched. Germline V CDR1 and CDR2: DFQATT, SNEGSKA (reference sequence). The CDR3 covers 16 residues. The DNA read from the CDR3 is TGCAGTGCTAGTGTCGGGCGGGAGGAACTCACAGATACG. Protein product: CSASVGREELTDT. The whole CDR3 sequence is CSASVGREELTDTQYF.

A note on this clone: The read is 3 residues too short to cover the CDR3 end, so that end is filled in from the germline J gene. The genes are TRBV7-9 and TRBJ2-7; maybe TRBD2 (6 bases). This CDR3 has 15 amino acids. The germline CDR1 and CDR2 sequences are SEHNR and FQNEAQ (reference sequence). V was shortened by 6 bases and J by 3 bases, with 18 bases between the two germline ends. The CDR3 sequence: CASSSGGASFYEQYF. The sequenced part of the CDR3 DNA is TGTGCCAGCAGTTCCGGAGGGGCCTCTTTCTACGAG.

As for this clone: The read finishes 3 residues shy of the CDR3 end, and the germline J gene is used to complete it. V and J are TRBV13 and TRBJ2-7, with a weak D call TRBD1 (6 bases). V lost 5 bases, J lost 2 bases, and 16 bases lay in between. Looked up from germline, CDR1 is PRHDT and CDR2 is FYEKMQ (reference sequence). This CDR3 spans 15 amino acids. Incomplete CDR3 DNA: TGTGCCAGCAGCCTCCGGACAGTGGGGACCTACGAG. This sequence encodes CASSLRTVGTYE. Given in full, the CDR3 is CASSLRTVGTYEQYF. The complete variable domain, with remaining parts taken from reference TRBV13 and TRBJ2-7, reads AAGVIQSPRHLIKEKRETATLKCYPIPRHDTVYWYQQGPGQDPQFLISFYEKMQSDKGSIPDRFSAQQFSDYHSELNMSSLELGDSALYFCASSLRTVGTYEQYFGPGTRLTVT.

Note on this clone: The read ends 3 residues shy of where the CDR3 ends; the end is completed using the germline J gene. V usage is TRBV7-2 and J usage is TRBJ1-1; maybe TRBD1 (6 bases). V was cut by 3 bases and J by 5 bases, with 13 bases left in between. Per the germline V gene, CDR1 is SGHTA and CDR2 is FQGNSA. The CDR3 totals 14 residues. The CDR3 region is CASSFNHRETEAFF. Partial CDR3 DNA: TGTGCCAGCAGCTTTAATCACAGGGAAACTGAA.

Turning to this clone: The read ends 3 residues before the CDR3 terminus; that terminus is restored from the germline J gene. The rearrangement joins TRBV5-1 to TRBJ2-5; 9 nucleotides line up with TRBD2. CDR3 size: 16 residues. The J segment lost 4 bases and the V segment lost 0 bases, leaving 7 bases of the junction unmatched. The germline V gene has CDR1 SGHRS and CDR2 YFSETQ. The CDR3 reads CASSLELREGRETQYF. Incomplete CDR3 DNA: TGCGCCAGCAGCTTGGAGTTGCGGGAGGGTCGAGAGACC.

On this clone: At one end the junction does not follow the germline gene, possibly because of a read error. The read ends 3 residues shy of where the CDR3 ends; the end is completed using the germline J gene. The chain carries TRBV30 and TRBJ1-3; D might be TRBD1 (5 bases). There are 17 residues in the CDR3. Germline values: CDR1 GTSNPN, CDR2 SVGIG (reference sequence). CDR3 residues: CAWTGPRVWDSGNTIYF. Incomplete CDR3 DNA: TGTGCCTGGACCGGGCCGAGGGTCTGGGACTCTGGAAACACA.

Of note for this clone: Sequencing ends 3 residues short of the CDR3 end; the germline J gene provides the rest. The chain joins TRBV7-3 to TRBJ1-2; TRBD1 is a possible D gene (6 bases). The germline V gene encodes CDR1 SGHTA and CDR2 FQGTGA. CDR3 length: 13 amino acids. The CDR3 loop is CASSLGQGRDYTF. CDR3 DNA (partial): TGTGCCAGCAGCTTAGGCCAGGGGAGGGAC.

Remarks on this clone: The read ends 3 residues before the CDR3 terminus; that terminus is restored from the germline J gene. The V gene is TRBV5-1, the J gene TRBJ1-1; no clear D. The CDR3 contains 14 residues. Germline V lookup: CDR1 SGHRS, CDR2 YFSETQ. V lost 0 bases and J 1 base, leaving 7 bases between the germline ends. The CDR3 DNA, read in part, is TGCGCCAGCAGCTTGGGGGCCGGGAACACTGAA. Translated: CASSLGAGNTE. The CDR3, in full, reads CASSLGAGNTEAFF. The full variable domain, rest sourced from reference TRBV5-1 and TRBJ1-1, is KAGVTQTPRYLIKTRGQQVTLSCSPISGHRSVSWYQQTPGQGLQFLFEYFSETQRNKGNFPGRFSGRQFSNSRSEMNVSTLELGDSALYLCASSLGAGNTEAFFGQGTRLTVV.

Regarding this clone: The read is 3 residues too short to cover the CDR3 end, so that end is filled in from the germline J gene. The chain links TRBV7-9 to TRBJ2-4; D might be TRBD1 (6 bases). This CDR3 has 15 residues. CDR1 SEHNR and CDR2 FQNEAQ come from the germline V gene (reference sequence). CDR3 DNA (partial): TGTGCCAGCAGCGGATTGACAGGCCGAGTGGACGGT. Translated: CASSGLTGRVDG. The CDR3 as a whole reads CASSGLTGRVDGQYF.